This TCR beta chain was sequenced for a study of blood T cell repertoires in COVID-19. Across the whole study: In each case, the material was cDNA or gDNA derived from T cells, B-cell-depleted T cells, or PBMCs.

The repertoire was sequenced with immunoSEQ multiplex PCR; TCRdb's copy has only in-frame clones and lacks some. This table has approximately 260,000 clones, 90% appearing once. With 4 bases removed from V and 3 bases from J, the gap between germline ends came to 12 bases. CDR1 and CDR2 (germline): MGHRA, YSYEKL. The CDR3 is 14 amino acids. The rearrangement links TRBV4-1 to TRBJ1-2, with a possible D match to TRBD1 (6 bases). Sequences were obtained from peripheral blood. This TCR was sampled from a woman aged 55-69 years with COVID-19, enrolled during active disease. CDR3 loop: CASSRGQLDYGYTF. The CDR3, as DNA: TGCGCCAGCAGCCGGGGGCAGTTGGACTATGGCTACACCTTC.